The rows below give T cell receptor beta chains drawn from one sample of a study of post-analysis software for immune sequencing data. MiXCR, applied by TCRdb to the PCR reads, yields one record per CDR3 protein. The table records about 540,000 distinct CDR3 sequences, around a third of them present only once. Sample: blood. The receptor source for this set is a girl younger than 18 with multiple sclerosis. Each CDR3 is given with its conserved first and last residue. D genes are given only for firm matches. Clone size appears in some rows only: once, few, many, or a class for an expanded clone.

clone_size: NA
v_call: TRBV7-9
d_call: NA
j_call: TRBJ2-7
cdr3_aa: CASSVTTYEQYF
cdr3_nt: TGTGCCAGCAGCGTAACGACTTACGAGCAGTACTTC

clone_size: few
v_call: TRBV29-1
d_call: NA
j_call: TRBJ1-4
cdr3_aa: CSVKTDSPREKLFF
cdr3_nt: TGCAGCGTGAAAACGGACAGTCCGCGGGAAAAACTGTTTTTT

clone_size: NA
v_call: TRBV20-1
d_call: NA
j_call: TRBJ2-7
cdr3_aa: CSAFTGPYEQYF
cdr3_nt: TGCAGTGCTTTCACAGGGCCCTACGAGCAGTACTTC

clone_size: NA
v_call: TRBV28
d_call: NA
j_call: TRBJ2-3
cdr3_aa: CASSFSGDLDTQYF
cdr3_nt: TGTGCCAGCAGTTTTTCGGGGGACCTAGATACGCAGTATTTT

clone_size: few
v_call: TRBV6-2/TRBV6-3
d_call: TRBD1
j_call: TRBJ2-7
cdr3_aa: CASRYWDRGDEQYF
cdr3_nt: TGTGCCAGCAGATACTGGGACAGGGGCGACGAGCAGTACTTC

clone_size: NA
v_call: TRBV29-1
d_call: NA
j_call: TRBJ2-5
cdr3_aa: CSAPATNAQGYGETQYF
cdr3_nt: TGCAGCGCCCCGGCGACCAATGCACAGGGCTACGGGGAGACCCAGTACTTC

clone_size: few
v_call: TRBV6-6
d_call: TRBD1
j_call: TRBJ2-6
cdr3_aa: CASRDRGLTGANVLTF
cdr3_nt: TGTGCCAGCAGGGACAGGGGGCTGACTGGGGCCAACGTCCTGACTTTC

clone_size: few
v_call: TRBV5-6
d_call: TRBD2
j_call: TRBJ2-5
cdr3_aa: CASSFYGGARETQYF
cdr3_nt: TGTGCCAGCAGCTTTTACGGGGGGGCGAGGGAGACCCAGTACTTC

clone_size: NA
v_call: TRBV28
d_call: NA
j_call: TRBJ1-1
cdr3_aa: CASSLLLASDSSGGSTEAFF
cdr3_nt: TGTGCCAGCAGTTTATTATTGGCTTCGGACTCTTCGGGAGGGAGCACTGAAGCTTTCTTT

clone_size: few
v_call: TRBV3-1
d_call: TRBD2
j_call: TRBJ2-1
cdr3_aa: CASKRGFSSGGSNEQFF
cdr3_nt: TGTGCCAGCAAGAGGGGTTTTTCCTCCGGGGGGTCTAATGAGCAGTTCTTC

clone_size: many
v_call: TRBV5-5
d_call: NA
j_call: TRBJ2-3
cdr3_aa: CASSPDAGALGDTQYF
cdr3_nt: TGTGCCAGCAGCCCCGATGCGGGGGCTCTGGGAGATACGCAGTATTTT

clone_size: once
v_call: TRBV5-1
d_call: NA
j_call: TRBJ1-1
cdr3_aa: CASSLADMNTEAFF
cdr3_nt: TGCGCCAGCAGCTTGGCGGACATGAACACTGAAGCTTTCTTT

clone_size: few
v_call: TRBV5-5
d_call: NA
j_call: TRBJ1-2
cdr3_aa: CASSLGDNLDGYTF
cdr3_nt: TGTGCCAGCAGTTTGGGGGACAACCTTGATGGCTACACCTTC

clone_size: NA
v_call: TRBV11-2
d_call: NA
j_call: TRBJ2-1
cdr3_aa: CASSLIGLAVYNEQFF
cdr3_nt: TGTGCCAGCAGCTTAATCGGTCTAGCAGTATACAATGAGCAGTTCTTC

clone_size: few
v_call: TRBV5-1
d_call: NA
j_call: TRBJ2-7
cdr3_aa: CASRDYRGAGYEQYF
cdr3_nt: TGCGCCAGCAGAGATTACCGGGGGGCGGGATACGAGCAGTACTTC

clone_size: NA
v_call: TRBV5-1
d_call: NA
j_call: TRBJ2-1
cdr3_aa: CAGSSSGDNEQFF
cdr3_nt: TGCGCCGGCAGCAGTTCAGGGGACAATGAGCAGTTCTTC

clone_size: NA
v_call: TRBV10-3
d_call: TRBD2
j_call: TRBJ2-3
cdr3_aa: CAISESGGTDTQYF
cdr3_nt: TGTGCCATCAGTGAGAGCGGGGGTACAGATACGCAGTATTTT